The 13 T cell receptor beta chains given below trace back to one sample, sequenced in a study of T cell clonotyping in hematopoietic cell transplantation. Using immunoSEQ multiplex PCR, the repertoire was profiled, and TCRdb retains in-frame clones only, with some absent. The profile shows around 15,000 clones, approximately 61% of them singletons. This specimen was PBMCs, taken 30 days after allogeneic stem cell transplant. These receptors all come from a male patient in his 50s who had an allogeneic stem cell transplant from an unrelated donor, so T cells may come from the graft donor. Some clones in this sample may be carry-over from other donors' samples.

CDR3 sequence reads: CASSIEPGLGLETQYF. Here the CDR3 DNA reads TGCGCCAGCAGCATCGAACCGGGACTAGGTTTGGAGACCCAGTACTTC. J is TRBJ2-5 and V is TRBV5-1; 8 bases line up with TRBD2. The germline CDR1 and CDR2 sequences are SGHRS and YFSETQ. Unmatched junction bases numbered 13, after V lost 4 bases and J lost 5 bases. The CDR3 has 16 amino acids.

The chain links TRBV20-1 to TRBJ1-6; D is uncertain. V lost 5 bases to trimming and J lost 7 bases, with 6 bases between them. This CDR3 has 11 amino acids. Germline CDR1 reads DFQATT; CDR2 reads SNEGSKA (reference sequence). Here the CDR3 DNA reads TGCAGTGCTGGACTAAATTCACCCCTCCACTTT. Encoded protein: CSAGLNSPLHF.

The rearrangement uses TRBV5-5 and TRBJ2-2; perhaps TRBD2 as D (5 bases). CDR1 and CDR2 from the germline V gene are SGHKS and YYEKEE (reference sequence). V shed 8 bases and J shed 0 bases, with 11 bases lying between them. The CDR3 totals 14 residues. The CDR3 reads CASQSGTNTGELFF. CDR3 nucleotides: TGTGCCAGTCAGTCCGGGACGAACACCGGGGAGCTGTTTTTT.

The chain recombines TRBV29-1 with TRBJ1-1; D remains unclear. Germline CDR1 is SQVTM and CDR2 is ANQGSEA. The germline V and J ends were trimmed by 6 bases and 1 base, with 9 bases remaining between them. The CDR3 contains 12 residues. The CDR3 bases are TGCAGCGTGGGTGGTTGGAACACTGAAGCTTTCTTT. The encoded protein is CSVGGWNTEAFF.

This CDR3 reads CASSQDGNSPLHF. As DNA, the CDR3 is TGCGCCAGCAGCCAAGACGGGAATTCACCCCTCCACTTT. The rearrangement links TRBV4-3 to TRBJ1-6; D is unresolved. The germline V gene has CDR1 LGHNA and CDR2 YSLEER. The CDR3 loop spans 13 amino acids. V gave up 0 bases and J gave up 7 bases, with 4 bases separating them.

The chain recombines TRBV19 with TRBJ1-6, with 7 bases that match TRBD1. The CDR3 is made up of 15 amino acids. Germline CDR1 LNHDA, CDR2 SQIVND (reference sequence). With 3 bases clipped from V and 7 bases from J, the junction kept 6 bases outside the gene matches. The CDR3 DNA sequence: TGTGCCAGTAGTATCGGCGGGACAGAGAATTCACCCCTCCACTTT. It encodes CASSIGGTENSPLHF.

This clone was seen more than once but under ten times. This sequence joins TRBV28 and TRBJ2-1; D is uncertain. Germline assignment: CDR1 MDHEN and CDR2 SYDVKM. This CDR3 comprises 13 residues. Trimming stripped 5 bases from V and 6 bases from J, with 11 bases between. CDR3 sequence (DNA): TGTGCCAGCAGTCTAACTACCCTCAATGAGCAGTTCTTC. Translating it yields CASSLTTLNEQFF.

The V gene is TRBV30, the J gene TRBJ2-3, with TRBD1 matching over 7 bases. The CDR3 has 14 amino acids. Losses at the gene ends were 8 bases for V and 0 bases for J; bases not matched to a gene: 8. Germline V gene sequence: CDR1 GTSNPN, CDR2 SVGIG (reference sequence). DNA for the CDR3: TGTGCCCGAGGACAGGCCAGTAGCACAGATACGCAGTATTTT. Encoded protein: CARGQASSTDTQYF.

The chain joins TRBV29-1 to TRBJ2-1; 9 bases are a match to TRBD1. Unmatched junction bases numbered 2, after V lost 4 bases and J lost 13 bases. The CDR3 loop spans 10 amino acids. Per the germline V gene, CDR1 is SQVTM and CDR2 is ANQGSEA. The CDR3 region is CSVGDRVQFF. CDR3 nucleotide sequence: TGCAGCGTTGGGGACAGGGTCCAGTTCTTC.

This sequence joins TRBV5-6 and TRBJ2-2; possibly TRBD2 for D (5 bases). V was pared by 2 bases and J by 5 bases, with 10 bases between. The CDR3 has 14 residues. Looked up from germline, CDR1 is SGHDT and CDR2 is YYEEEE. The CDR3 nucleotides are TGTGCCAGCAGCTTCCAGCGGACTACCGGGGAGCTGTTTTTT. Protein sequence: CASSFQRTTGELFF.

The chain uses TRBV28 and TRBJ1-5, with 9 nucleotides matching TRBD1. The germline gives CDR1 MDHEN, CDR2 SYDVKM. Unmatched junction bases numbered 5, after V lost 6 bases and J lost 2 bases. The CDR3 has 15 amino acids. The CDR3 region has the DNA TGTGCCAGCAGGGCTAGGACAGGGGGCAATCAGCCCCAGCATTTT. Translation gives CASRARTGGNQPQHF. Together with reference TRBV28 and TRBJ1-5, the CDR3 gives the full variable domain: DVKVTQSSRYLVKRTGEKVFLECVQDMDHENMFWYRQDPGLGLRLIYFSYDVKMKEKGDIPEGYSVSREKKERFSLILESASTNQTSMYLCASRARTGGNQPQHFGDGTRLSIL.

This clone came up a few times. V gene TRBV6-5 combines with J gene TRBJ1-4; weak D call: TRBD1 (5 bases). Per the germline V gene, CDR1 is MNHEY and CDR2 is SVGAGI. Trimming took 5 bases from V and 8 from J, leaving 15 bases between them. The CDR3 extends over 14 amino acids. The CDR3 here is CASSVSGPWEKLFF. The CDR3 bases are TGTGCCAGCAGTGTGTCGGGACCCTGGGAAAAACTGTTTTTT.

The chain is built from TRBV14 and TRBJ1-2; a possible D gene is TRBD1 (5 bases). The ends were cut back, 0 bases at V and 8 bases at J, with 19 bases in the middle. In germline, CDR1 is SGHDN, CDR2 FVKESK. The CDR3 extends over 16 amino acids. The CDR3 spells CASSQDLSGYLSGYTF. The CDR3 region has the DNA TGTGCCAGCAGCCAAGATCTTTCAGGGTATCTTAGCGGCTACACCTTC.